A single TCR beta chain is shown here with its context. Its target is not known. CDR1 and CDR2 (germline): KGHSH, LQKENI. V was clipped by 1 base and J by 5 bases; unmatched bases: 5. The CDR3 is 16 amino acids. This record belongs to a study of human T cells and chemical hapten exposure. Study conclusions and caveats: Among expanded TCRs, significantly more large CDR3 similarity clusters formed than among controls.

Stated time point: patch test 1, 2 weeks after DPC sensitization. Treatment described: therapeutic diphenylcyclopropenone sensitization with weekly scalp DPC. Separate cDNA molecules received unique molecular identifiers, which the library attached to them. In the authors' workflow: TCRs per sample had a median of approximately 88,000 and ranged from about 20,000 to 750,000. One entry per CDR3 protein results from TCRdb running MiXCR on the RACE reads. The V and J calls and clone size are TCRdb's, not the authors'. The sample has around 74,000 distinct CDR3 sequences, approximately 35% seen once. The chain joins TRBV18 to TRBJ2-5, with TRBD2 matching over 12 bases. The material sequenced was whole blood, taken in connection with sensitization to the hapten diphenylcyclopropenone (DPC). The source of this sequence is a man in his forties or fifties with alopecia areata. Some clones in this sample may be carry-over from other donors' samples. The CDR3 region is CASSPRTSGMRETQYF. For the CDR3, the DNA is TGTGCCAGCTCACCACGGACTAGCGGGATGAGGGAGACCCAGTACTTC.